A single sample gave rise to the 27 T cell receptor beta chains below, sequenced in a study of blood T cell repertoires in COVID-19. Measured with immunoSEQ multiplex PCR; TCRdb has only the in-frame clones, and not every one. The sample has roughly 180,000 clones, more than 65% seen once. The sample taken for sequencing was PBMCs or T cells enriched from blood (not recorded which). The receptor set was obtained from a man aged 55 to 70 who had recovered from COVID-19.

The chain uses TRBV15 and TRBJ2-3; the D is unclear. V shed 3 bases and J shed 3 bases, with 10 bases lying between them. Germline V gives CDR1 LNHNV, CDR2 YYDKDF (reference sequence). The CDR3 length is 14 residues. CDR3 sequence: CATSRPKRTDTQYF. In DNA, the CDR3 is TGTGCCACCAGCAGGCCCAAGAGAACAGATACGCAGTATTTT.

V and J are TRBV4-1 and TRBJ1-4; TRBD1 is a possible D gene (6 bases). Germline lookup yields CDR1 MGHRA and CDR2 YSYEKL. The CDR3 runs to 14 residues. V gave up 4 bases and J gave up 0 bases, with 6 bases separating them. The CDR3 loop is CASSRQATNEKLFF. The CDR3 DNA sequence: TGCGCCAGCAGCCGACAGGCAACTAATGAAAAACTGTTTTTT.

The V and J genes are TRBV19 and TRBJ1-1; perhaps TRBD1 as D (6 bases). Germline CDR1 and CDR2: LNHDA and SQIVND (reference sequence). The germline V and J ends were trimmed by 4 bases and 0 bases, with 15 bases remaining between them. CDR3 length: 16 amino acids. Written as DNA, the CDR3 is TGTGCCAGTAGTACCCCCAGGGGCATCATGAACACTGAAGCTTTCTTT. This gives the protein CASSTPRGIMNTEAFF.

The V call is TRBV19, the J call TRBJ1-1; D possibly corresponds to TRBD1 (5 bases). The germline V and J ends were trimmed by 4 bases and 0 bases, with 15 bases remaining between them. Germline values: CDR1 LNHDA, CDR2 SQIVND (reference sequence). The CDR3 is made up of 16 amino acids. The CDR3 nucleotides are TGTGCCAGTAGTAGAAGGGGTTCCTCGATGAACACTGAAGCTTTCTTT. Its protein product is CASSRRGSSMNTEAFF.

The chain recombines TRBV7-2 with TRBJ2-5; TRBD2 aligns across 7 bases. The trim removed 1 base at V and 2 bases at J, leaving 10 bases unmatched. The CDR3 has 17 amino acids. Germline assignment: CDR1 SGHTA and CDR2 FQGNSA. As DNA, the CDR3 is TGTGCCAGCAGCTTAGGGAGGGGACTACTAGCGCAAGAGACCCAGTACTTC. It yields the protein CASSLGRGLLAQETQYF. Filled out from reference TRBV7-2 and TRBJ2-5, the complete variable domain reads GAGVSQSPSNKVTEKGKDVELRCDPISGHTALYWYRQSLGQGLEFLIYFQGNSAPDKSGLPSDRFSAERTGGSVSTLTIQRTQQEDSAVYLCASSLGRGLLAQETQYFGPGTRLLVL.

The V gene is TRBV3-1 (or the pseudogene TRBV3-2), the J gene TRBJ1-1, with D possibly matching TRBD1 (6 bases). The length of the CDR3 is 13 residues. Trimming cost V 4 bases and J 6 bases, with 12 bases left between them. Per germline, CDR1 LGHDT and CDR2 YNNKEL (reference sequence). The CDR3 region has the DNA TGTGCCAGCAGCCCGGACAGTATGGCTGAAGCTTTCTTT. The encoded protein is CASSPDSMAEAFF.

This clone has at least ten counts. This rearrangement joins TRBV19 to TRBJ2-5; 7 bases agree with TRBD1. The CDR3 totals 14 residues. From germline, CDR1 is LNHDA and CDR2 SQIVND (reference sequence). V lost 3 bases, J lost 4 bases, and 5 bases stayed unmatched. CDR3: CASSIYRGRETQYF. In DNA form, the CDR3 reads TGTGCCAGTAGTATCTACAGGGGTCGAGAGACCCAGTACTTC.

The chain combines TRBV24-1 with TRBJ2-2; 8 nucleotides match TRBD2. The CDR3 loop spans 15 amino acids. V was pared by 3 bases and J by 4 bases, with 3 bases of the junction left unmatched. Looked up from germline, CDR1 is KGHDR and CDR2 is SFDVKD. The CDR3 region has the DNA TGTGCCACCAGTGATCCACTAGCGGCCACCGGGGAGCTGTTTTTT. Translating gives CATSDPLAATGELFF.

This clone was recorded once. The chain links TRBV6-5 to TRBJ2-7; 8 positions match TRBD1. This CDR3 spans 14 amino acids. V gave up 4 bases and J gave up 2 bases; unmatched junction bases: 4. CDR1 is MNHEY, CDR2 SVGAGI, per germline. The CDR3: CASSSDRGPYEQYF. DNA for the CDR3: TGTGCCAGCAGTTCCGACAGGGGCCCCTACGAGCAGTACTTC.

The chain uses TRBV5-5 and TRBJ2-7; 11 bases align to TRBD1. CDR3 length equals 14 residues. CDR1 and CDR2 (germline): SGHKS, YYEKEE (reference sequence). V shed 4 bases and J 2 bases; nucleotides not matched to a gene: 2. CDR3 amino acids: CASSGGQGAYEQYF. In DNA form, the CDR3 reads TGTGCCAGCAGCGGGGGACAGGGGGCCTACGAGCAGTACTTC. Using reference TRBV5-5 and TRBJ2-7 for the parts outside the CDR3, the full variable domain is DAGVTQSPTHLIKTRGQQVTLRCSPISGHKSVSWYQQVLGQGPQFIFQYYEKEERGRGNFPDRFSARQFPNYSSELNVNALLLGDSALYLCASSGGQGAYEQYFGPGTRLTVT.

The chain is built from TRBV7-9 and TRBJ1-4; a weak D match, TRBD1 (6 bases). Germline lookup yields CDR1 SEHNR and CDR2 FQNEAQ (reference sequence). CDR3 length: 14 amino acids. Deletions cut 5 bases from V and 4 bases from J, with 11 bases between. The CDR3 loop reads CASSLQGYNEKLFF. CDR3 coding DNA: TGTGCCAGCAGCCTACAGGGCTATAATGAAAAACTGTTTTTT.

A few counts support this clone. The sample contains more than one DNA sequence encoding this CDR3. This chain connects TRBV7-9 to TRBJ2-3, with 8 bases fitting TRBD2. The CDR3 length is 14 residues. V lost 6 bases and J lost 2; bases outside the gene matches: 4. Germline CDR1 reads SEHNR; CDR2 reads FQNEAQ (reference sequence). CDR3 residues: CASSRSGNTDTQYF. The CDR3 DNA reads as TGTGCCAGCAGTCGTAGCGGGAACACAGATACGCAGTATTTT. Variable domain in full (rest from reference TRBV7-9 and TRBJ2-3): DTGVSQNPRHKITKRGQNVTFRCDPISEHNRLYWYRQTLGQGPEFLTYFQNEAQLEKSRLLSDRFSAERPKGSFSTLEIQRTEQGDSAMYLCASSRSGNTDTQYFGPGTRLTVL.

CDR3 amino acids: CASTIGEAGYTF. DNA of the CDR3: TGTGCCAGTACTATCGGGGAAGCTGGCTACACCTTC. This chain connects TRBV19 to TRBJ1-2, with no clear D. The CDR3 contains 12 residues. V lost 7 bases to trimming and J lost 7 bases, with 13 bases between them. Germline V gives CDR1 LNHDA, CDR2 SQIVND (reference sequence).

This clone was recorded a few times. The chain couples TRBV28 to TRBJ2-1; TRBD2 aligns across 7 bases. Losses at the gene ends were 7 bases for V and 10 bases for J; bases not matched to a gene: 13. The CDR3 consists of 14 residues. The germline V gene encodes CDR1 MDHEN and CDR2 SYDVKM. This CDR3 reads CASKEGPAGTEQFF. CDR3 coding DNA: TGTGCCAGCAAGGAGGGGCCAGCGGGAACCGAGCAGTTCTTC.

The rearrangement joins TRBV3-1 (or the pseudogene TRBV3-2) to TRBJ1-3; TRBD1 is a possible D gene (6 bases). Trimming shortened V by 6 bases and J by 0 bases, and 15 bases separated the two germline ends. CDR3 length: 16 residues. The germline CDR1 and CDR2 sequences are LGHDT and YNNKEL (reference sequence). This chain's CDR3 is CASRLAGDISGNTIYF. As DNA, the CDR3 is TGTGCCAGCAGACTGGCGGGGGACATCTCTGGAAACACCATATATTTT.

Here the CDR3 DNA reads TGTGCCAGCAGTTTCGCCCCCGTGGGGACTACTGAAGCTTTCTTT. Its protein is CASSFAPVGTTEAFF. The V and J genes are TRBV28 and TRBJ1-1; D might be TRBD1 (5 bases). The V and J ends lost 3 bases and 5 bases respectively, with 16 bases between them. The CDR3 runs to 15 residues. The germline V gene has CDR1 MDHEN and CDR2 SYDVKM.

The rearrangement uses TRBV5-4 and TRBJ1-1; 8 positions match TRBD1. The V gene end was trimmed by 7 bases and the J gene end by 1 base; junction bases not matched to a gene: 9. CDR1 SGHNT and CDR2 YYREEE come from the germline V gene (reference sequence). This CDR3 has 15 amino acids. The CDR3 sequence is CASALQDRANTEAFF. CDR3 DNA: TGTGCCAGCGCCCTTCAGGACAGGGCGAACACTGAAGCTTTCTTT.

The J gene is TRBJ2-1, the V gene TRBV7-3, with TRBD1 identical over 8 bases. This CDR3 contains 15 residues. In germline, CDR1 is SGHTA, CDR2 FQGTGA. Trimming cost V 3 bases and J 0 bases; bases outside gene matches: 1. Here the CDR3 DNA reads TGTGCCAGCAGCTTGGACAGGGCCTCCTACAATGAGCAGTTCTTC. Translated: CASSLDRASYNEQFF.

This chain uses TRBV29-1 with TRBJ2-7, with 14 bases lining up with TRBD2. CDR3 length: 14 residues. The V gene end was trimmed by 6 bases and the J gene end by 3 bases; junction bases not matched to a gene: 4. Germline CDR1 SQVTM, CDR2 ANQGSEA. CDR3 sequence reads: CSVRLAGGSYEQYF. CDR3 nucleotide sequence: TGCAGCGTAAGACTAGCGGGGGGGAGCTACGAGCAGTACTTC.

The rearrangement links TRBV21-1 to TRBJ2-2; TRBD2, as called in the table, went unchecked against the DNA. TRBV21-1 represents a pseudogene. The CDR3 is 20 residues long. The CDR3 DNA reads TGTGCCAGCAGCAGCTTCAGGCCGCCCGGGACTAGCGGGAGTACCGGGGAGCTGTTTTTT. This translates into CASSSFRPPGTSGSTGELFF.

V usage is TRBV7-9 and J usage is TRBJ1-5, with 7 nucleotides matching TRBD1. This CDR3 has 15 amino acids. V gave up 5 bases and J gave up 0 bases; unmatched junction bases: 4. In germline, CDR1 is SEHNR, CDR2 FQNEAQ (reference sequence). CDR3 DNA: TGTGCCAGCAGCCGTACAGGGGCTAGCAATCAGCCCCAGCATTTT. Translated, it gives CASSRTGASNQPQHF.

Here the CDR3 DNA reads TGTGCCAGCAGCTTGTCCTCTAGCGGACAAGAGACCCAGTACTTC. It yields the protein CASSLSSSGQETQYF. The chain carries TRBV5-4 and TRBJ2-5, with 7 bases lining up with TRBD2. Per germline, CDR1 SGHNT and CDR2 YYREEE (reference sequence). The CDR3 extends over 15 amino acids. Germline trimming cut 1 base from V and 2 bases from J; bases unmatched to any gene: 5.

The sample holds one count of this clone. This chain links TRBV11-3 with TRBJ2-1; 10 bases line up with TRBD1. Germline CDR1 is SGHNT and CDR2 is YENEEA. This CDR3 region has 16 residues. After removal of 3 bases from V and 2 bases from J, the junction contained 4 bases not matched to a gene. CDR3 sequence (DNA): TGTGCCAGCAGCTTCGGGGGACAGGGGACCTACAATGAGCAGTTCTTC. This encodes CASSFGGQGTYNEQFF.

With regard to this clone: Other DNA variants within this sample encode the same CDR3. CDR3 coding DNA: TGCAGCGTTGGGGACAGGGGCTCACCCCTCCACTTT. This gives the protein CSVGDRGSPLHF. This chain links TRBV29-1 with TRBJ1-6, with 10 bases that match TRBD1. V trimming: 4 bases; J trimming: 10 bases; junction bases outside the gene matches: 1. CDR3 length equals 12 residues. The germline V gene encodes CDR1 SQVTM and CDR2 ANQGSEA.

The CDR3 region is CASSMGQGHQPQHF. The CDR3 DNA reads as TGTGCCAGCTCAATGGGACAGGGCCATCAGCCCCAGCATTTT. The chain has TRBV18 and TRBJ1-5, with 9 bases matching TRBD1. This CDR3 comprises 14 residues. V shed 5 bases and J 5 bases; nucleotides not matched to a gene: 4. The germline V gene encodes CDR1 KGHSH and CDR2 LQKENI.

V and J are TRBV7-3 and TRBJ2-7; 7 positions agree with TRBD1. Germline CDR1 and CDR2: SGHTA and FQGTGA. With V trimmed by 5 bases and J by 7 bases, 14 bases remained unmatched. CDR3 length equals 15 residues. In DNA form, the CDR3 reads TGTGCCAGCAGCGCAGAGAACACCGGGACAGATGAGCAGTACTTC. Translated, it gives CASSAENTGTDEQYF.

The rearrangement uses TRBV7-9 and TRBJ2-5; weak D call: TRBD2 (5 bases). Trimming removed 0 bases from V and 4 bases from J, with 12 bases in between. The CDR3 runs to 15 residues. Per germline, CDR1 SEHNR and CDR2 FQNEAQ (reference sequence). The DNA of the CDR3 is TGTGCCAGCAGCTTAGCGAGTCCGGGAAGAGAGACCCAGTACTTC. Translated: CASSLASPGRETQYF.